The source of this TCR beta chain is a study of T cells after yellow fever vaccination. There are 12 residues in the CDR3. V gave up 5 bases and J gave up 9 bases, with 13 bases separating them. Germline CDR1 SGHTA, CDR2 FQGNSA. UMIs were added to TCR cDNA along with a universal primer site when it was made by 5'RACE template switching. TCRdb independently ran MiXCR on the 5' RACE reads; one entry per CDR3 protein. Of about 500,000 distinct CDR3 sequences listed, roughly a sixth are singletons. V gene TRBV7-2 combines with J gene TRBJ2-5; D gene uncertain. The source material was PBMCs, sampled 4 to 6 days after the first yellow fever vaccination. The receptor's source is a man between 18 and 29 years old who received the YFV17D yellow fever vaccine. CDR3 bases: TGTGCCAGCAGCCCGACCATCTCGGCCCAGTACTTC. As protein: CASSPTISAQYF.